What follows are 19 T cell receptor beta chains derived from one specimen sequenced in a study of CD8 T cells in Susac syndrome. With random hexamers, about 0.45 to 1 ug RNA was reverse transcribed. TCRdb re-analysed the immunoSEQ multiplex PCR reads in MiXCR, keeping a single row per CDR3 protein. The sample lists around 190,000 distinct CDR3 sequences, 90% to 95% occurring once. Sample: CD4+ T cells from PBMCs. The receptors come from a human donor in good health.

This clonotype was observed once. The chain joins TRBV18 to TRBJ1-3; D remains ambiguous. CDR3 size: 12 residues. Germline V gene data show CDR1 as KGHSH and CDR2 as LQKENI. V lost 3 bases and J lost 5, with 5 bases in between. CDR3 coding DNA: TGTGCCAGCTCACCCGACAGAAACACCATATATTTT. Residues: CASSPDRNTIYF.

This sequence joins TRBV28 and TRBJ1-2, with D unclear. Germline-derived CDR1 and CDR2 are MDHEN and SYDVKM. The germline V and J ends were trimmed by 7 bases and 0 bases, with 9 bases remaining between them. The CDR3 is 13 amino acids. For the CDR3, the DNA is TGTGCCAGCATTGGTGGGGCTAACTATGGCTACACCTTC. It codes for CASIGGANYGYTF.

As for this clonotype: One end of the junction varies from germline; a read error may be responsible. This sequence joins TRBV20-1 and TRBJ2-1; 10 nucleotides agree with TRBD2. CDR1 DFQATT and CDR2 SNEGSKA come from the germline V gene (reference sequence). This CDR3 comprises 12 residues. DNA for the CDR3: TGCAGTGCCGATGAAGATAGCGGGGGGAAGCTCTTC. Its protein product is CSADEDSGGKLF.

This clonotype has just a few counts. The chain combines TRBV12-3 or TRBV12-4 with TRBJ1-1; 8 positions match TRBD1. The CDR3 is 14 residues long. V was pared by 3 bases and J by 1 base, with 1 base of the junction left unmatched. DNA of the CDR3: TGTGCCAGCAGTTTGGACAGGGAGAACACTGAAGCTTTCTTT. As protein: CASSLDRENTEAFF.

The chain uses TRBV10-2 and TRBJ2-1; D possibly corresponds to TRBD1 (5 bases). Trimming shortened V by 2 bases and J by 7 bases, and 12 bases separated the two germline ends. CDR1 is WSHSY, CDR2 SAAADI, per germline. The CDR3 is 14 residues long. CDR3 DNA: TGCGCCAGCAGTGAGACGCGGAAGGGGAATGAGCAGTTCTTC. This gives the protein CASSETRKGNEQFF.

The gene calls are TRBV13 and TRBJ1-2; TRBD1 might be the D (6 bases). Deletions cut 0 bases from V and 8 bases from J, with 13 bases between. The CDR3 is made up of 14 amino acids. Germline-derived CDR1 and CDR2 are PRHDT and FYEKMQ (reference sequence). The CDR3 protein is CASSLGYRDMGYTF. Written as DNA, the CDR3 is TGTGCCAGCAGCTTAGGATACAGGGACATGGGCTACACCTTC. The full variable domain, its missing parts supplied by reference TRBV13 and TRBJ1-2, is AAGVIQSPRHLIKEKRETATLKCYPIPRHDTVYWYQQGPGQDPQFLISFYEKMQSDKGSIPDRFSAQQFSDYHSELNMSSLELGDSALYFCASSLGYRDMGYTFGSGTRLTVV.

The chain combines TRBV20-1 with TRBJ2-5; D gene uncertain. The V and J ends lost 0 bases and 5 bases respectively, with 13 bases between them. The CDR3 is 14 amino acids. Per the germline V gene, CDR1 is DFQATT and CDR2 is SNEGSKA (reference sequence). In nucleotides, the CDR3 is TGCAGTGCTAGAGAGCCCGGTCCCCGGGAGACCCAGTACTTC. The encoded protein is CSAREPGPRETQYF.

This clonotype has a single count. No conserved phenylalanine or tryptophan ends this CDR3, so it is likely a read error. V usage is TRBV12-3 or TRBV12-4 and J usage is TRBJ2-5; D gene unclear. Trimming removed 6 bases at V and 7 bases at J, with 9 bases between. The CDR3 runs 11 residues. The CDR3, as DNA: TGTGCCAGCAGCGTATCTGGGACCCAGTACCTC. As protein: CASSVSGTQYL.

The chain carries TRBV24-1 and TRBJ1-2; 10 bases agree with TRBD1. From germline, CDR1 is KGHDR and CDR2 SFDVKD. The trim removed 7 bases at V and 6 bases at J, leaving 4 bases unmatched. This CDR3 contains 13 residues. The CDR3 coding sequence is TGTGCCACCAGCGGACAGGGGGTGGATGGCTACACCTTC. Translated, it gives CATSGQGVDGYTF.

This rearrangement joins TRBV29-1 to TRBJ1-5; D might be TRBD1 (5 bases). Trimming removed 4 bases at V and 6 bases at J, with 13 bases between. Germline V gives CDR1 SQVTM, CDR2 ANQGSEA. This CDR3 spans 13 amino acids. As DNA, the CDR3 is TGCAGCGTTGGCAGGGAGAGGGCTCAGCCCCAGCATTTT. Translating it yields CSVGRERAQPQHF.

The chain employs TRBV5-1 and TRBJ1-6; D perhaps matches TRBD1 (5 bases). Germline V gene data show CDR1 as SGHRS and CDR2 as YFSETQ. This CDR3 contains 15 residues. Trimming removed 4 bases from V and 10 bases from J, with 18 bases in between. The CDR3 loop reads CASSLSTAGQSPLHF. The CDR3 bases are TGCGCCAGCAGCCTGTCCACGGCAGGGCAGTCACCCCTCCACTTT.

This chain links TRBV30 with TRBJ2-7; D remains unclear. In germline, CDR1 is GTSNPN, CDR2 SVGIG (reference sequence). Trimming removed 0 bases from V and 7 bases from J, with 10 bases in between. The CDR3 is 12 residues long. The DNA of the CDR3 is TGTGCCTGGAGTGTTGGACCGAGGGAGCAGTACGTC. The encoded protein is CAWSVGPREQYV.

The V gene is TRBV14, the J gene TRBJ1-1; D not certain. Trimming cost V 4 bases and J 4 bases, with 4 bases left between them. CDR1 is SGHDN, CDR2 FVKESK, per germline. The CDR3 consists of 11 residues. The CDR3 region is CASSPVTEAFF. CDR3 bases: TGTGCCAGCAGCCCGGTCACTGAAGCTTTCTTT.

The chain joins TRBV5-1 to TRBJ2-3; D possibly corresponds to TRBD1 (6 bases). Trimming shortened V by 2 bases and J by 6 bases, and 10 bases separated the two germline ends. The CDR3 runs 13 residues. Germline V lookup: CDR1 SGHRS, CDR2 YFSETQ. CDR3 sequence (DNA): TGCGCCAGCAGCTTTAGACAGGAGGATACGCAGTATTTT. Its protein product is CASSFRQEDTQYF.

This clonotype was picked up one time. The V gene is TRBV3-1, the J gene TRBJ2-5; 9 nucleotides align to TRBD2. The germline V gene encodes CDR1 LGHDT and CDR2 YNNKEL (reference sequence). V lost 4 bases, J lost 5 bases, and 11 bases stayed unmatched. The CDR3 covers 16 residues. CDR3 region: CASSLQLAGPAETQYF. CDR3 in DNA: TGTGCCAGCAGCCTCCAGCTAGCGGGACCGGCGGAGACCCAGTACTTC.

This sequence joins TRBV18 and TRBJ1-1; a possible D gene is TRBD1 (5 bases). V gave up 6 bases and J gave up 5 bases, with 22 bases separating them. CDR1 KGHSH and CDR2 LQKENI come from the germline V gene. The CDR3 is 16 residues long. The CDR3 region is CASSPGLPYGGTEAFF. The CDR3 bases are TGTGCCAGCTCGCCCGGCCTCCCCTATGGGGGGACTGAAGCTTTCTTT. Based on the CDR3 plus reference TRBV18 and TRBJ1-1, the full variable domain is NAGVMQNPRHLVRRRGQEARLRCSPMKGHSHVYWYRQLPEEGLKFMVYLQKENIIDESGMPKERFSAEFPKEGPSILRIQQVVRGDSAAYFCASSPGLPYGGTEAFFGQGTRLTVV.

The J gene is TRBJ2-3, the V gene TRBV5-4; possibly TRBD1 for D (5 bases). Germline V gene data show CDR1 as SGHNT and CDR2 as YYREEE (reference sequence). The CDR3 loop spans 12 amino acids. Trimming removed 4 bases at V and 4 bases at J, with 7 bases between. The CDR3 loop is CASSGRADTQYF. For the CDR3, the DNA is TGTGCCAGCAGCGGCAGGGCAGATACGCAGTATTTT.

The chain links TRBV3-1 to TRBJ1-1, with D perhaps matching TRBD1 (6 bases). This CDR3 comprises 13 residues. Trimming pared 4 bases from V and 7 bases from J, leaving 13 bases between. Germline-derived CDR1 and CDR2 are LGHDT and YNNKEL (reference sequence). The CDR3 DNA sequence: TGTGCCAGCAGCCCTCAAACAGGGATTGAAGCTTTCTTT. Translation: CASSPQTGIEAFF.

This sequence joins TRBV6-2 or TRBV6-3 and TRBJ2-1; no firm D call. The germline CDR1 and CDR2 sequences are MNHEY and SVGEGT. CDR3 size: 14 residues. V dropped 2 bases and J dropped 5 bases, with 10 bases sitting between them. The CDR3 DNA sequence: TGTGCCAGCAGTTACACCGACCGTGACAATGAGCAGTTCTTC. This sequence encodes CASSYTDRDNEQFF.